The clone carrying this T cell receptor beta chain appeared once. The sample holds other DNA sequences that translate to the same CDR3. The data originate from a study of blood T cell repertoires in COVID-19. Looking at the study overall: COVID-19 samples collected from the United States, Italy and Spain covered acute and convalescent phases. PBMCs, B-cell-depleted T cells, or T cells provided the cDNA or gDNA that made up the material.

Only in-frame clones appear in the TCRdb table, and some are missing; sequencing was by immunoSEQ multiplex PCR. Of over 100,000 clones listed, over 70% are singletons. CDR1 is LNHDA, CDR2 SQIVND, per germline (reference sequence). The ends lost 4 bases at V and 2 bases at J; junction bases unmatched: 4. CDR3 length: 16 amino acids. Material for sequencing was peripheral blood. The chain links TRBV19 to TRBJ2-1; TRBD2 matches at 11 bases. This TCR was recovered from a man in his fifties or sixties with active COVID-19. CDR3 loop: CASSSSGGAAYNEQFF. Written as DNA, the CDR3 is TGTGCCAGTAGTAGTAGCGGGGGGGCCGCCTACAATGAGCAGTTCTTC.